Listed here are 16 T cell receptor beta chains from one sample, sequenced in a study of T cell changes during pregnancy in multiple sclerosis (dated by TCRdb to about 2019). The library was obtained by the immunoSEQ multiplex PCR assay. In TCRdb, the immuneACCESS table is reduced to in-frame sequences with V and J assigned. These tables do not hold every clone; where another copy was compared, an unresolved V gene accounts for under half, and the others remain unexplained. This sample is represented by around 95,000 clones; about 93% of them were singletons. Together, the top ten hold around 1.7% of the sample. Sequences were derived from peripheral blood, sampled after pregnancy. These receptors originate from a female donor in good health, enrolled as a control in a pregnancy study.

This chain joins TRBV27 and TRBJ2-5; 15 nucleotides match TRBD2. Germline values: CDR1 MNHEY, CDR2 SMNVEV (reference sequence). The CDR3 covers 15 residues. With V trimmed by 2 bases and J by 5 bases, 0 bases remained unmatched. The CDR3 loop is CASSLGLAGGETQYF. CDR3 nucleotide sequence: TGTGCCAGCAGTTTAGGACTAGCGGGAGGGGAGACCCAGTACTTC.

This CDR3 reads CASRSSDTQYF. As DNA, the CDR3 is TGTGCCAGCCGCAGTTCGGATACGCAGTATTTT. The V and J genes are TRBV6-1 and TRBJ2-3; D is unresolved. Deletions cut 8 bases from V and 6 bases from J, with 9 bases between. CDR1 and CDR2 from the germline V gene are MNHNS and SASEGT. The CDR3 loop spans 11 amino acids.

CDR3 nucleotides: TGTGCCAGCAGCGTCAGCGGGTCCTCCGTCTACGAGCAGTACTTC. It yields the protein CASSVSGSSVYEQYF. The chain carries TRBV9 and TRBJ2-7; D is perhaps TRBD2 (6 bases). The germline V and J ends were trimmed by 2 bases and 3 bases, with 15 bases remaining between them. The length of the CDR3 is 15 residues. Germline CDR1 is SGDLS and CDR2 is YYNGEE.

The chain links TRBV11-2 to TRBJ2-1; 10 positions agree with TRBD2. Germline V gene data show CDR1 as SGHAT and CDR2 as FQNNGV. V lost 6 bases and J lost 0; bases outside the gene matches: 11. This CDR3 has 18 amino acids. CDR3 bases: TGTGCCAGCAGTCGATATAGCGGGAGGATGAGCTCCTACAATGAGCAGTTCTTC. Translation gives CASSRYSGRMSSYNEQFF.

The V gene is TRBV5-1, the J gene TRBJ1-5, with TRBD1 as a possible D gene (5 bases). Per the germline V gene, CDR1 is SGHRS and CDR2 is YFSETQ. Trimming cost V 4 bases and J 3 bases, with 17 bases left between them. There are 16 residues in the CDR3. The CDR3 sequence: CASSLHVTVINQPQHF. CDR3 sequence (DNA): TGCGCCAGCAGCCTACACGTGACAGTAATCAATCAGCCCCAGCATTTT.

CDR3 DNA: TGCAGCGTGTTCTTAGCGGGACGTGGGGTTCACAATGAGCAGTTCTTC. It specifies CSVFLAGRGVHNEQFF. This chain joins TRBV29-1 and TRBJ2-1, with 8 bases aligning to TRBD2. Germline V gene lookup returns CDR1 SQVTM and CDR2 ANQGSEA. This CDR3 has 16 amino acids. Trimming at V came to 6 bases and at J to 5 bases, leaving 15 bases not matched to a gene.

This clone came up once. The gene calls are TRBV27 and TRBJ1-4; D perhaps matches TRBD1 (6 bases). CDR3 size: 14 residues. Trimming left V 8 bases short and J 4 bases short, with 14 bases between. CDR1 MNHEY and CDR2 SMNVEV come from the germline V gene (reference sequence). This chain's CDR3 is CASGQDRLNEKLFF. DNA of the CDR3: TGTGCCAGCGGACAAGACAGGCTTAATGAAAAACTGTTTTTT.

V gene TRBV4-2 combines with J gene TRBJ1-2; tentatively, D is TRBD1 (6 bases). CDR1 LGHNA and CDR2 YNFKEQ come from the germline V gene. The CDR3 sequence is 14 residues long. The germline V and J ends were trimmed by 6 bases and 5 bases, with 16 bases remaining between them. CDR3 protein: CASSPGGARYGYTF. The DNA for the CDR3 is TGTGCCAGCAGTCCCGGGGGGGCGCGGTATGGCTACACCTTC.

The chain joins TRBV27 to TRBJ2-5, with TRBD2 matching over 11 bases. Germline CDR1 MNHEY, CDR2 SMNVEV (reference sequence). J was trimmed by 5 bases and V by 5 bases; bases with no gene match: 16. This CDR3 has 18 residues. The CDR3: CASSQPGTSGLGGETQYF. The CDR3 DNA is TGTGCCAGCAGTCAACCCGGGACTAGCGGCCTAGGGGGGGAGACCCAGTACTTC.

This rearrangement joins TRBV5-4 to TRBJ1-5; TRBD1 matches 8 bases. J was trimmed by 3 bases and V by 3 bases; bases with no gene match: 2. CDR1 SGHNT and CDR2 YYREEE come from the germline V gene (reference sequence). The CDR3 loop spans 14 amino acids. CDR3 sequence (DNA): TGTGCCAGCAGCTCGGACAGGGCCAATCAGCCCCAGCATTTT. It is translated as CASSSDRANQPQHF.

The CDR3 is CSVGTSGSTSYNEQFF. As DNA, the CDR3 is TGCAGCGTAGGGACTAGCGGGAGCACCTCCTACAATGAGCAGTTCTTC. The V and J genes are TRBV29-1 and TRBJ2-1; the match to TRBD2 covers 14 bases. There are 16 residues in the CDR3. The V gene end was trimmed by 6 bases and the J gene end by 0 bases; junction bases not matched to a gene: 4. The germline CDR1 and CDR2 sequences are SQVTM and ANQGSEA.

V gene TRBV28 combines with J gene TRBJ1-5, with D possibly being TRBD1 (6 bases). This CDR3 region has 13 residues. Per the germline V gene, CDR1 is MDHEN and CDR2 is SYDVKM. Trimming removed 6 bases at V and 0 bases at J, with 6 bases between. The CDR3 nucleotides read TGTGCCAGCAGGGACAGTAGCAATCAGCCCCAGCATTTT. This encodes CASRDSSNQPQHF.

The chain employs TRBV6-5 and TRBJ1-3; a weak D match, TRBD1 (5 bases). Germline V lookup: CDR1 MNHEY, CDR2 SVGAGI. V gave up 5 bases and J gave up 4 bases, with 6 bases separating them. CDR3 length equals 12 residues. Here the CDR3 reads CASSNRGNTIYF. The DNA of the CDR3 is TGTGCCAGCAGTAACAGGGGAAACACCATATATTTT.

V is TRBV18 and J is TRBJ2-7, with D possibly matching TRBD1 (5 bases). V lost 2 bases to trimming and J lost 1 base, with 12 bases between them. The CDR3 sequence is 15 residues long. In germline, CDR1 is KGHSH, CDR2 LQKENI. CDR3 nucleotide sequence: TGTGCCAGCTCACCAGCCTTGGACACTTCCTACGAGCAGTACTTC. Residues: CASSPALDTSYEQYF.

This clone was counted a single time. The V and J genes are TRBV29-1 and TRBJ2-7; TRBD2 matches 9 bases. Germline V gene lookup returns CDR1 SQVTM and CDR2 ANQGSEA. Losses at the gene ends were 7 bases for V and 3 bases for J; bases not matched to a gene: 7. The CDR3 has 13 residues. The CDR3 DNA sequence: TGCAGCGCTCGTCCTAGCGGGGACTACGAGCAGTACTTC. Translating it yields CSARPSGDYEQYF.

The chain links TRBV28 to TRBJ2-2; D uncertain. The CDR3 length is 13 residues. From germline, CDR1 is MDHEN and CDR2 SYDVKM. V was clipped by 3 bases and J by 1 base, with 3 bases between them. The chain's CDR3 is CASSFQNTGELFF. The CDR3 nucleotides read TGTGCCAGCAGTTTCCAGAACACCGGGGAGCTGTTTTTT. Full variable domain (remainder filled in from reference TRBV28 and TRBJ2-2): DVKVTQSSRYLVKRTGEKVFLECVQDMDHENMFWYRQDPGLGLRLIYFSYDVKMKEKGDIPEGYSVSREKKERFSLILESASTNQTSMYLCASSFQNTGELFFGEGSRLTVL.